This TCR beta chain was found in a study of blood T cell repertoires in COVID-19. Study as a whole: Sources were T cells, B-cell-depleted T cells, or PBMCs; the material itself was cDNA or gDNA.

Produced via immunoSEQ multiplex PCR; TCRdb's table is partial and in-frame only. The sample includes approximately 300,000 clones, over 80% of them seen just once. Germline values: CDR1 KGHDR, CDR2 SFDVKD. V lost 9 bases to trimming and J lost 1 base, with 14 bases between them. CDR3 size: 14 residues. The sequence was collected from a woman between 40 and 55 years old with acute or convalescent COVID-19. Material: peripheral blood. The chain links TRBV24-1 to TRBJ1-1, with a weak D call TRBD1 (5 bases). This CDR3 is CATARGFGNTEAFF. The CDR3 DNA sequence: TGTGCCACCGCCCGGGGGTTTGGGAACACTGAAGCTTTCTTT.